What follows are 3 T cell receptor beta chains derived from one specimen sequenced in a study of blood T cell repertoires in COVID-19 (dated by TCRdb to the early 2020s). The library relied on the immunoSEQ multiplex PCR assay. TCRdb provides this immuneACCESS table in a form limited to in-frame rearrangements. Some clones are lacking; in checked studies, under half of them reflect an unresolved V gene, and why the rest are absent is not known. Present in this sample are about 270,000 clones, about four fifths of which were seen just once. 1.4% to 1.5% of the sample comes from the top ten. Sequencing input: peripheral blood. The source of these receptors is a human donor with COVID-19, enrolled during active disease. The donor label of this sample is uncertain.

Only one count was recorded for this clone. The V call is TRBV5-6, the J call TRBJ1-1; D might be TRBD1 (5 bases). Germline V gene data show CDR1 as SGHDT and CDR2 as YYEEEE. V shed 4 bases and J shed 6 bases, with 19 bases lying between them. The CDR3 is 15 amino acids. The CDR3 DNA sequence: TGTGCCAGCAGCAGGCGGGCAGCGGGGCACTCTGAAGCTTTCTTT. Amino acids: CASSRRAAGHSEAFF.

This clone was picked up one time. The chain is built from TRBV28 and TRBJ2-1, with D tentatively TRBD2 (6 bases). Per the germline V gene, CDR1 is MDHEN and CDR2 is SYDVKM. The CDR3 loop spans 15 amino acids. V shed 5 bases and J shed 0 bases, with 11 bases lying between them. This CDR3 reads CASSPSGSSYNEQFF. CDR3 DNA: TGTGCCAGCAGTCCTTCCGGGAGCTCCTACAATGAGCAGTTCTTC.

The J gene is TRBJ1-1, the V gene TRBV29-1; possibly TRBD1 for D (5 bases). The CDR3 is made up of 13 amino acids. V gave up 3 bases and J gave up 5 bases, with 13 bases separating them. Germline CDR1 is SQVTM and CDR2 is ANQGSEA. The CDR3 sequence: CSVDLLGGTEAFF. In DNA form, the CDR3 reads TGCAGCGTTGATCTTCTGGGGGGGACTGAAGCTTTCTTT.